This T cell receptor beta chain was recorded in a study of vaccination effects on CD4 cells after COVID-19. Regarding the study as a whole: Late in the post-vaccination period, infection-induced and vaccine-induced clones underwent marked clonal contraction.

This clone occurred once. Its antigen remains unidentified. Sequencing was performed with immunoSEQ multiplex PCR; in TCRdb, only in-frame clones are kept and a portion is missing. The sample contains 65,000 to 80,000 clones, 60% to 80% of which appear only once. With V trimmed by 8 bases and J by 3 bases, 5 bases remained unmatched. Per the germline V gene, CDR1 is ENHRY and CDR2 is SYGVKD. The CDR3 has 13 amino acids. Subsequent to a culture period of about ten days, CD4+ T cells were isolated. The clonotype comes from a human donor who received a COVID-19 vaccine. The chain employs TRBV10-3 and TRBJ2-3; 7 bases fit TRBD1. The specimen comprised CD4+ T cells from PBMCs cultured without peptide, sampled before COVID-19 vaccination. The chain's CDR3 is CAIGKGATDTQYF. In DNA form, the CDR3 reads TGTGCCATCGGGAAGGGGGCGACAGATACGCAGTATTTT.